Sequencing of this T cell receptor (beta chain) was carried out in a study of T cells in Graves' hyperthyroidism and ophthalmopathy. Study as a whole: Sampling of peripheral blood happened at initial diagnosis, prior to any treatment.

Researchers took RNA transcripts and amplified the TCR beta CDR3 regions from them. First-round RT-PCR with HTBI primers amplified the TCR CDR3 region. Via MiXCR, TCRdb re-called the multiplex PCR reads, giving one row per CDR3 protein. The sample has some 600,000 distinct CDR3 sequences, approximately 14% seen once; the top ten hold 5.5% to 7.5%. This clonotype was recorded many times. V lost 3 bases to trimming and J lost 4 bases; unmatched junction nucleotides: 5. The CDR3 runs to 16 residues. Orbital computed tomography and thyroid ultrasound, together with serum TRAb and thyroxine and clinical symptoms, were used for diagnoses.

The gene calls are TRBV12-3 or TRBV12-4 and TRBJ2-3; 12 nucleotides line up with TRBD1. The origin of this receptor is a woman in her twenties or thirties with Graves' hyperthyroidism that later progressed to Graves' ophthalmopathy. The sequencing input was blood. The CDR3 DNA sequence: TGTGCCAGCAGTTTGGGACAGGGGGCGCTTTCAGATACGCAGTATTTT. Amino acids: CASSLGQGALSDTQYF.